The 13 T cell receptor beta chains reported below all come from one sample, sequenced in a study of T cells in narcolepsy. The table came from immunoSEQ multiplex PCR; TCRdb's copy has only in-frame clones and leaves some out. The sample has tens of thousands of clones, 85% seen once. The sample was memory (CD45RA-) CD4+ T cells from blood. The receptor source for this set is a human donor in good health.

This chain links TRBV4-2 with TRBJ2-5; 9 bases match TRBD1. This CDR3 region has 18 residues. V trimming: 0 bases; J trimming: 0 bases; junction bases outside the gene matches: 8. The germline gives CDR1 LGHNA, CDR2 YNFKEQ. The CDR3 region has the DNA TGTGCCAGCAGCCAAGATTCGGGACAGGGACCCTACCAAGAGACCCAGTACTTC. Translation: CASSQDSGQGPYQETQYF.

The chain couples TRBV4-3 to TRBJ2-7; TRBD1 agrees at 9 bases. The junction had 8 bases not matched to a gene; V was cut back by 2 bases and J by 6 bases. CDR1 LGHNA and CDR2 YSLEER come from the germline V gene. The CDR3 sequence is 15 residues long. CDR3 in amino acids: CASSQTGTGPPEQYF. The CDR3 nucleotides read TGCGCCAGCAGCCAAACCGGGACAGGGCCTCCCGAGCAGTACTTC.

The sample holds one count of this clone. The rearrangement links TRBV19 to TRBJ1-2, with D unresolved. Per germline, CDR1 LNHDA and CDR2 SQIVND (reference sequence). The CDR3 is made up of 15 amino acids. V lost 0 bases, J lost 0 bases, and 8 bases lay in between. For the CDR3, the DNA is TGTGCCAGTAGTATAGATGAGGGTTCTAACTATGGCTACACCTTC. This translates into CASSIDEGSNYGYTF. The variable domain in full, with the rest retrieved from reference TRBV19 and TRBJ1-2, is DGGITQSPKYLFRKEGQNVTLSCEQNLNHDAMYWYRQDPGQGLRLIYYSQIVNDFQKGDIAEGYSVSREKKESFPLTVTSAQKNPTAFYLCASSIDEGSNYGYTFGSGTRLTVV.

The chain joins TRBV2 to TRBJ2-2, with TRBD2 as a possible D gene (6 bases). The V gene lost 4 bases and the J gene lost 4 bases, with 7 bases spanning the gap. The CDR3 runs to 13 residues. The germline V gene encodes CDR1 SNHLY and CDR2 FYNNEI. CDR3 in amino acids: CASSGTTTGELFF. CDR3 coding DNA: TGTGCCAGCAGTGGGACTACCACCGGGGAGCTGTTTTTT.

This chain connects TRBV28 to TRBJ2-3, with 11 nucleotides matching TRBD2. CDR3 length: 16 residues. Trimming at V came to 5 bases and at J to 1 base, leaving 5 bases not matched to a gene. Germline CDR1 is MDHEN and CDR2 is SYDVKM. CDR3 DNA sequence: TGTGCCAGCAGTCCTCTTAGCGGGGGGGGCACAGATACGCAGTATTTT. It specifies CASSPLSGGGTDTQYF.

The chain is built from TRBV11-2 and TRBJ2-4, with 10 bases fitting TRBD1. CDR1 and CDR2 from the germline V gene are SGHAT and FQNNGV. Trimming took 7 bases from V and 4 from J; bases not matched to a gene: 7. The CDR3 is 15 amino acids. CDR3 nucleotides: TGTGCCAGCACCCTTATGGGACAGGGGAAAAACATTCAGTACTTC. As protein: CASTLMGQGKNIQYF.

J is TRBJ1-1 and V is TRBV28, with a possible D match to TRBD1 (5 bases). Trimming removed 3 bases at V and 4 bases at J, with 9 bases between. CDR3 length equals 13 residues. The germline V gene encodes CDR1 MDHEN and CDR2 SYDVKM. The CDR3 region is CASSFPGGTEAFF. CDR3 in DNA: TGTGCCAGCAGTTTCCCGGGGGGCACTGAAGCTTTCTTT.

This chain uses TRBV23-1 with TRBJ1-5, with 12 bases matching TRBD1. TRBV23-1 is recorded as an ORF, its role being uncertain. Trimming removed 8 bases from V and 5 bases from J; junction bases left unmatched: 7. CDR3 length: 15 amino acids. The CDR3 DNA is TGCGCCAGCTCTCAGGGGACAGGGGGCGATCAGCCCCAGCATTTT. Residues: CASSQGTGGDQPQHF.

This chain joins TRBV28 and TRBJ2-7; D ambiguous. Germline V gene lookup returns CDR1 MDHEN and CDR2 SYDVKM. The V gene lost 3 bases and the J gene lost 3 bases, with 3 bases spanning the gap. This CDR3 is built from 11 residues. The CDR3 is CASSFRYEQYF. The CDR3 DNA reads TGTGCCAGCAGTTTCCGCTACGAGCAGTACTTC.

The chain recombines TRBV5-4 with TRBJ2-1, with a tentative D call TRBD1 (5 bases). This CDR3 has 14 residues. CDR1 and CDR2 (germline): SGHNT, YYREEE (reference sequence). Trimming left V 4 bases short and J 8 bases short, with 16 bases between. CDR3 loop: CASSRGHLKDEQFF. The CDR3 DNA follows: TGTGCCAGCAGCCGAGGACACCTTAAGGATGAGCAGTTCTTC.

The chain joins TRBV15 to TRBJ1-1, with 11 bases matching TRBD1. Germline CDR1 is LNHNV and CDR2 is YYDKDF (reference sequence). The junction had 14 bases not matched to a gene; V was cut back by 5 bases and J by 3 bases. CDR3 size: 18 residues. The CDR3 reads CATSVPSDRGLYYTEAFF. In nucleotides, the CDR3 is TGTGCCACCAGCGTACCATCGGACAGGGGGCTGTATTACACTGAAGCTTTCTTT.

The chain links TRBV7-2 to TRBJ1-6; D remains unclear. Germline V gene data show CDR1 as SGHTA and CDR2 as FQGNSA. Trimming removed 5 bases at V and 9 bases at J, with 8 bases between. CDR3 length: 12 amino acids. This CDR3 is CASSPPGSPLHF. In nucleotides, the CDR3 is TGTGCCAGCAGCCCCCCGGGTTCACCCCTCCACTTT.

CDR3 sequence: CARPGTVPRWRWNEQFF. The CDR3 DNA reads TGCGCCAGACCGGGGACAGTACCCCGGTGGAGGTGGAATGAGCAGTTCTTC. This chain joins TRBV4-1 and TRBJ2-1; 7 nucleotides agree with TRBD1. The length of the CDR3 is 17 residues. Germline V gene sequence: CDR1 MGHRA, CDR2 YSYEKL. The ends lost 9 bases at V and 7 bases at J; junction bases unmatched: 21.